The present entry profiles one T cell receptor (beta chain) with its context. In germline, CDR1 is SNHLY, CDR2 FYNNEI. V lost 2 bases and J 12 bases, leaving 20 bases between the germline ends. The CDR3 spans 15 residues. The data originate from a study of technical replicates of blood from several donors. The method was immunoSEQ multiplex PCR; TCRdb's version includes in-frame clones alone and lacks a portion of them. The table shows approximately 99,000 clones, with roughly 96% occurring only once. This TCR came from a human donor in good health. Sample: T cells isolated from PBMCs. The rearrangement links TRBV2 to TRBJ2-1; no definite D call. The chain's CDR3 is CASSESPRIEYGQFF. The DNA for the CDR3 is TGTGCCAGCAGTGAAAGCCCTAGAATTGAGTACGGGCAGTTCTTC.